The sample holds many counts of the clone carrying this TCR beta chain. As to time point: blood at routine non-recurrence follow-up after resection. Unsorted whole RNA from tumor, nontumor lung or frozen PBMC underwent sequencing. CDR3 length equals 13 residues. CDR1 is DFQATT and CDR2 is SNEGSKA in the germline V gene (reference sequence). V was shortened by 1 base and J by 0 bases, with 6 bases between the two germline ends. TCRdb called the 5' RACE reads again in MiXCR, with one record for every CDR3 protein. Of about 120,000 distinct CDR3 sequences in the sample, more than 9% are singletons; the top ten hold 16%. This sample is drawn from a study of spatial heterogeneity in lung cancer.

This receptor was obtained from a male donor with early-stage non-small cell lung cancer. J is TRBJ1-1 and V is TRBV20-1; no clear D. The starting material was PBMCs, obtained at follow-up. For the CDR3, the DNA is TGCAGTGCTAGAGGGCACTTGAACACTGAAGCTTTCTTT. It codes for CSARGHLNTEAFF.